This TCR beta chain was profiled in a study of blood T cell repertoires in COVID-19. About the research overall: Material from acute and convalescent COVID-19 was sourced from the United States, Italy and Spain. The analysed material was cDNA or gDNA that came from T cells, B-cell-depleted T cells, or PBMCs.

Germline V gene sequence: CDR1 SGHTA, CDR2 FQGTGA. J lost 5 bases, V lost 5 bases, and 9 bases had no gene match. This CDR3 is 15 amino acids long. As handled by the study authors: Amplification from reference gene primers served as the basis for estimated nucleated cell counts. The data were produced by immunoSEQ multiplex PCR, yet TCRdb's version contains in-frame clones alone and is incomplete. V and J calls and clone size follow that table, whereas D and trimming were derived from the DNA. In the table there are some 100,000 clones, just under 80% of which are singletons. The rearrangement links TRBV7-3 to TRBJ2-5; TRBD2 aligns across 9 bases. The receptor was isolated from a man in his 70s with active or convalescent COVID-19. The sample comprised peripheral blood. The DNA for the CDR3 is TGTGCCAGCAGCGACCCGGGACTAGCCGAGGAGACCCAGTACTTC. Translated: CASSDPGLAEETQYF.